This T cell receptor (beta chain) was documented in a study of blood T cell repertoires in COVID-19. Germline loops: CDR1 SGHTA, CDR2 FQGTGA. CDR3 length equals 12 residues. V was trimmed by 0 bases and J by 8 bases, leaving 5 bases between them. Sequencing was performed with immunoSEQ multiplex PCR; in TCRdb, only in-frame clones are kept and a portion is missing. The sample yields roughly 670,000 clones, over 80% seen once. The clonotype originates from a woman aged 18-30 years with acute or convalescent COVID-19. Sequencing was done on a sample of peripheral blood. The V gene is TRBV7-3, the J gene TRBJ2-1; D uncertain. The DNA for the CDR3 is TGTGCCAGCAGCTTAACTCGGGATGAGCAGTTCTTC. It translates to CASSLTRDEQFF.